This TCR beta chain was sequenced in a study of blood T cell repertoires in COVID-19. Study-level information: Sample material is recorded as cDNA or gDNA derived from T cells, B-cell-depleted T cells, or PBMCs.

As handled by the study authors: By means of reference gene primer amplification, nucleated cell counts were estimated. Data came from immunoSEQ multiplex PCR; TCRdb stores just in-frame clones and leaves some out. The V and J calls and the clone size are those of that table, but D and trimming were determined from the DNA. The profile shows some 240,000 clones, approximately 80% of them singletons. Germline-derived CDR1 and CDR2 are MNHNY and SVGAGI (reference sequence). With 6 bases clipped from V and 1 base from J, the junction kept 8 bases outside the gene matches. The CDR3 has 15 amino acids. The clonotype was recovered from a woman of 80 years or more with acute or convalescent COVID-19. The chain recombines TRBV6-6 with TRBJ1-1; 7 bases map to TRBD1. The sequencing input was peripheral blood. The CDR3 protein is CASRPLGQANTEAFF. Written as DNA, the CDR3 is TGTGCCAGCAGGCCTTTAGGACAGGCGAACACTGAAGCTTTCTTT.